The T cell receptor (beta chain) under discussion was sequenced for a study of blood T cell repertoires in COVID-19. The CDR3 is made up of 16 amino acids. CDR1 and CDR2 from the germline V gene are SGHKS and YYEKEE (reference sequence). The V and J ends lost 4 bases and 6 bases, in that order; junction bases with no gene match: 8. Individuals aged 18 to 89 years were recruited from fewer than 30 US areas. Cohort allocation depended upon clinical history that participants reported. The method was immunoSEQ multiplex PCR; TCRdb's version includes in-frame clones alone and lacks a portion of them. The data contain 200,000 or so clones, about 91% of them singletons.

The sample consisted of PBMCs or T cells enriched from blood (not recorded which). The chain employs TRBV5-5 and TRBJ1-6; TRBD1 matches at 9 bases. The TCR comes from a woman between 40 and 55 years old with acute COVID-19. The DNA of the CDR3 is TGTGCCAGCAGCGCCGGGACAGGGAATATTAATTCACCCCTCCACTTT. Protein sequence: CASSAGTGNINSPLHF.